This TCR beta chain stems from a study of blood T cell repertoires in COVID-19. Generated by immunoSEQ multiplex PCR, the TCRdb table keeps only in-frame clones and is missing some. The sample has 75,000 to 90,000 clones; around 91% are singletons. The CDR3 covers 14 residues. The V gene lost 0 bases and the J gene lost 8 bases, with 13 bases spanning the gap. Germline values: CDR1 MNHEY, CDR2 SVGAGI. Sequenced material: peripheral blood. This sequence originates from a woman aged 45-59 years in a cohort sampled during active COVID-19. This chain joins TRBV6-5 and TRBJ1-1; tentatively, D is TRBD1 (6 bases). CDR3 region: CASSYSKQGTEAFF. The CDR3 nucleotides are TGTGCCAGCAGTTACTCGAAACAGGGCACAGAAGCTTTCTTT.